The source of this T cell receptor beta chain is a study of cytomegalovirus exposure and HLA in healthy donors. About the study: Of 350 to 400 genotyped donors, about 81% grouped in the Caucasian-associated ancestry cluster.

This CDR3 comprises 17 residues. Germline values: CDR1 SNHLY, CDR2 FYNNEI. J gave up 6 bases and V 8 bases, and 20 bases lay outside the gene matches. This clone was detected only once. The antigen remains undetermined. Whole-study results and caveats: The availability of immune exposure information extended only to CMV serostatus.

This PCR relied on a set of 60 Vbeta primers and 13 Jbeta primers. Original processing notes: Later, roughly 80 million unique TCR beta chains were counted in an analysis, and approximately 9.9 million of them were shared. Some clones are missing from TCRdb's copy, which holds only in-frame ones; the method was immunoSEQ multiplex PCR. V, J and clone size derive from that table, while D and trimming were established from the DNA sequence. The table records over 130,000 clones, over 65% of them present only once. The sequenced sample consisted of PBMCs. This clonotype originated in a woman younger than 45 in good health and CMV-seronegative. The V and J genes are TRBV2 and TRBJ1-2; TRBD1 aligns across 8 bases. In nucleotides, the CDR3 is TGTGCCAGCCGTGGATTCACGTATCGGACAGGGTCCAATGGCTACACCTTC. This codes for CASRGFTYRTGSNGYTF.